One sample yielded the 19 T cell receptor beta chains listed below, sequenced in a study of technical replicates of blood from a handful of donors. Data came from immunoSEQ multiplex PCR; TCRdb stores just in-frame clones and leaves some out. This sample has about 12,000 clones, with approximately 94% found just once. Sequencing was done on a sample of PBMCs. These receptors were obtained from a human donor in good health.

The V and J genes are TRBV7-9 and TRBJ2-2; the match to TRBD2 covers 10 bases. Germline CDR1 and CDR2: SEHNR and FQNEAQ (reference sequence). J lost 0 bases, V lost 4 bases, and 8 bases had no gene match. This CDR3 has 18 amino acids. For the CDR3, the DNA is TGTGCCAGCAGCTCCGCGTCTAGCGGGAGCACGAACACCGGGGAGCTGTTTTTT. Encoded protein: CASSSASSGSTNTGELFF.

V and J are TRBV5-6 and TRBJ1-1; D ambiguous. The CDR3 has 14 residues. V lost 4 bases, J lost 3 bases, and 13 bases lay in between. Looked up from germline, CDR1 is SGHDT and CDR2 is YYEEEE. Written as DNA, the CDR3 is TGTGCCAGCAGCCGGGGAACGATGGACACTGAAGCTTTCTTT. As protein: CASSRGTMDTEAFF.

The V call is TRBV5-4, the J call TRBJ1-2; 9 nucleotides align to TRBD1. V was clipped by 3 bases and J by 6 bases; unmatched bases: 12. The CDR3 is made up of 16 amino acids. Germline values: CDR1 SGHNT, CDR2 YYREEE (reference sequence). The CDR3 DNA reads as TGTGCCAGCAGCTGGGGTTGGACAGGGGAGAGGGATGGCTACACCTTC. Translation gives CASSWGWTGERDGYTF.

The genes are TRBV6-9 and TRBJ2-1, with 11 bases matching TRBD2. This CDR3 has 16 residues. Germline V gene lookup returns CDR1 MNHGY and CDR2 SVAAGI. With 0 bases clipped from V and 5 bases from J, the junction kept 3 bases outside the gene matches. CDR3 protein: CASSYSRLAGNNEQFF. The CDR3 nucleotides are TGTGCCAGCAGTTATTCACGACTAGCGGGAAACAATGAGCAGTTCTTC.

This chain links TRBV7-8 with TRBJ2-2, with 9 nucleotides matching TRBD2. This CDR3 is built from 17 residues. Germline assignment: CDR1 SGHVS and CDR2 FQNEAQ. The V and J ends lost 1 base and 4 bases, in that order; junction bases with no gene match: 7. The CDR3 region is CASSLVGGRVSTGELFF. CDR3 nucleotide sequence: TGTGCCAGCAGCTTAGTCGGCGGGAGGGTTAGCACCGGGGAGCTGTTTTTT. The full variable domain, in which reference TRBV7-8 and TRBJ2-2 provide the parts outside the CDR3, is GAGVSQSPRYKVAKRGQDVALRCDPISGHVSLFWYQQALGQGPEFLTYFQNEAQLDKSGLPSDRFFAERPEGSVSTLKIQRTQQEDSAVYLCASSLVGGRVSTGELFFGEGSRLTVL.

The chain employs TRBV5-4 and TRBJ1-1, with D maybe TRBD1 (5 bases). From germline, CDR1 is SGHNT and CDR2 YYREEE (reference sequence). V lost 0 bases and J 3 bases, leaving 15 bases between the germline ends. The CDR3 is 16 amino acids. The CDR3 is CASSLADFQGDTEAFF. The CDR3 DNA reads as TGTGCCAGCAGCTTGGCCGACTTCCAGGGTGACACTGAAGCTTTCTTT.

V is TRBV18 and J is TRBJ2-3; D unresolved. The germline CDR1 and CDR2 sequences are KGHSH and LQKENI. CDR3 size: 13 residues. The germline V and J ends were trimmed by 6 bases and 3 bases, with 10 bases remaining between them. The CDR3 DNA sequence: TGTGCCAGCTCGGCCCTAGGTACAGATACGCAGTATTTT. It codes for CASSALGTDTQYF. The complete variable domain, with remaining parts taken from reference TRBV18 and TRBJ2-3, reads NAGVMQNPRHLVRRRGQEARLRCSPMKGHSHVYWYRQLPEEGLKFMVYLQKENIIDESGMPKERFSAEFPKEGPSILRIQQVVRGDSAAYFCASSALGTDTQYFGPGTRLTVL.

V gene TRBV15 combines with J gene TRBJ2-2, with D tentatively TRBD2 (6 bases). Germline CDR1 LNHNV, CDR2 YYDKDF (reference sequence). The CDR3 consists of 16 residues. V dropped 0 bases and J dropped 0 bases, with 8 bases sitting between them. This CDR3 is CATSREGGANTGELFF. In DNA form, the CDR3 reads TGTGCCACCAGCAGAGAAGGCGGGGCGAACACCGGGGAGCTGTTTTTT.

J is TRBJ1-5 and V is TRBV5-1; 7 positions agree with TRBD1. With V trimmed by 4 bases and J by 4 bases, 5 bases remained unmatched. This CDR3 comprises 14 residues. Per the germline V gene, CDR1 is SGHRS and CDR2 is YFSETQ. The CDR3 DNA follows: TGCGCCAGCAGCCCGGGACAGCTAAATCAGCCCCAGCATTTT. Translation: CASSPGQLNQPQHF.

The chain couples TRBV27 to TRBJ2-7, with 7 bases lining up with TRBD2. The CDR3 is 14 residues long. In germline, CDR1 is MNHEY, CDR2 SMNVEV (reference sequence). V gave up 4 bases and J gave up 6 bases; unmatched junction bases: 9. The CDR3 DNA follows: TGTGCCAGCAGTTCTGGACTAGTCTCCACCGAGCAGTACTTC. The encoded protein is CASSSGLVSTEQYF.

The chain uses TRBV7-8 and TRBJ2-3; 7 positions match TRBD1. Looked up from germline, CDR1 is SGHVS and CDR2 is FQNEAQ. This CDR3 is built from 17 residues. Trimming at V came to 5 bases and at J to 2 bases, leaving 13 bases not matched to a gene. The CDR3 loop reads CASSPRSTGDVTDTQYF. Written as DNA, the CDR3 is TGTGCCAGCAGCCCGAGAAGTACAGGGGACGTCACAGATACGCAGTATTTT.

The J gene is TRBJ2-1, the V gene TRBV7-9; TRBD2 is a possible D gene (6 bases). The V gene's germline CDR1 is SEHNR and CDR2 FQNEAQ (reference sequence). The CDR3 loop spans 15 amino acids. Deletions cut 5 bases from V and 8 bases from J, with 19 bases between. The CDR3, as DNA: TGTGCCAGCAGCGGGGGACTCCCAATGATCGATGAGCAGTTCTTC. It encodes CASSGGLPMIDEQFF.

The chain uses TRBV6-5 and TRBJ2-5; 14 bases are a match to TRBD2. The V gene end was trimmed by 2 bases and the J gene end by 4 bases; junction bases not matched to a gene: 3. The CDR3 covers 16 residues. Per germline, CDR1 MNHEY and CDR2 SVGAGI. The CDR3 DNA is TGTGCCAGCAGTTACGGGACTAGCGGGAGAAGAGAGACCCAGTACTTC. Translated: CASSYGTSGRRETQYF.

CDR3 nucleotide sequence: TGTGCCAGCAGCTTAGTCCTAGGCACTGAAGCTTTCTTT. It yields the protein CASSLVLGTEAFF. The chain couples TRBV7-9 to TRBJ1-1; no clear D gene. In germline, CDR1 is SEHNR, CDR2 FQNEAQ (reference sequence). There are 13 residues in the CDR3. V was trimmed by 1 base and J by 4 bases, leaving 7 bases between them.

The rearrangement links TRBV7-6 to TRBJ1-2; maybe TRBD1 (5 bases). V was clipped by 5 bases and J by 7 bases, with 17 bases between them. Germline V gives CDR1 SGHVS, CDR2 FNYEAQ. The CDR3 has 14 residues. CDR3 protein: CASSLGLREGGYTF. CDR3 coding DNA: TGTGCCAGCAGCCTCGGCCTCAGGGAAGGTGGCTACACCTTC.

A single count supports this clone. V gene TRBV28 combines with J gene TRBJ2-7, with D possibly matching TRBD2 (6 bases). Trimming shortened V by 1 base and J by 4 bases, and 11 bases separated the two germline ends. Germline V gene data show CDR1 as MDHEN and CDR2 as SYDVKM. This CDR3 contains 14 residues. The CDR3 DNA follows: TGTGCCAGCAGTTTATTCCGGGAGACTTACGAGCAGTACTTC. Translation gives CASSLFRETYEQYF.

The J gene is TRBJ1-4, the V gene TRBV7-9, with 7 bases matching TRBD1. The CDR3 covers 15 residues. Trimming took 5 bases from V and 2 from J; bases not matched to a gene: 5. The germline CDR1 and CDR2 sequences are SEHNR and FQNEAQ (reference sequence). In DNA, the CDR3 is TGTGCCAGCAGCGACCGGGACAGCACTAATGAAAAACTGTTTTTT. This encodes CASSDRDSTNEKLFF.

The J gene is TRBJ1-5, the V gene TRBV2, with D perhaps matching TRBD1 (5 bases). Germline V gene sequence: CDR1 SNHLY, CDR2 FYNNEI. V lost 2 bases and J 7 bases, leaving 12 bases between the germline ends. The CDR3 spans 14 residues. In DNA, the CDR3 is TGTGCCAGCAGTGAAAACGCAGGGTCACAGCCCCAGCATTTT. Amino acids: CASSENAGSQPQHF.

This chain links TRBV28 with TRBJ1-2; D is uncertain. This CDR3 contains 12 residues. V dropped 5 bases and J dropped 12 bases, with 16 bases sitting between them. Germline CDR1 is MDHEN and CDR2 is SYDVKM. The CDR3 DNA reads TGTGCCAGCAGTGCCAACCCACAGTCTCACACCTTC. Amino acid sequence: CASSANPQSHTF.